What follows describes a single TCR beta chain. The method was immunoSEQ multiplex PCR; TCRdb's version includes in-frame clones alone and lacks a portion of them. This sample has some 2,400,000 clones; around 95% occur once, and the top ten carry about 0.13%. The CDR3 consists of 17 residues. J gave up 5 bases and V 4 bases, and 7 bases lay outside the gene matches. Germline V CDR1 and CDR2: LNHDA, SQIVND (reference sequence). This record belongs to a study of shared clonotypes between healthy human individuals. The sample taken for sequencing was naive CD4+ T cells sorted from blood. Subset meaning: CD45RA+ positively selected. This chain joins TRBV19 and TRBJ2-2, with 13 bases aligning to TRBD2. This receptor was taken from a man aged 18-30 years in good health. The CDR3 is CASSTMGLAGYTGELFF. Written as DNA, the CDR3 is TGTGCCAGTAGTACCATGGGACTAGCGGGATATACCGGGGAGCTGTTTTTT. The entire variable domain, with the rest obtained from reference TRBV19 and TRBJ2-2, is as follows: DGGITQSPKYLFRKEGQNVTLSCEQNLNHDAMYWYRQDPGQGLRLIYYSQIVNDFQKGDIAEGYSVSREKKESFPLTVTSAQKNPTAFYLCASSTMGLAGYTGELFFGEGSRLTVL.